This is a list of T cell receptor beta chains from one sample in a study of technical replicates of blood from a handful of donors. This table comes from immunoSEQ multiplex PCR, and its TCRdb copy is limited to in-frame clones, with some not included. This sample has some 77,000 clones; 95% to 98% occur once, and the top ten carry about 0.34%. The specimen sequenced was T cells isolated from PBMCs. The receptors were gathered from a human donor in good health. CDR3s include the opening cysteine and the closing phenylalanine or tryptophan. D genes are given only for firm matches. Not all rows give a size; the values are once, few, many and, for expanded clones, a class.

clone_size: -
v_call: TRBV28
d_call: -
j_call: TRBJ1-1
cdr3_length: 11
cdr3_aa: CASSPRTGSFF
cdr3_nt: TGTGCCAGCAGTCCACGGACTGGATCTTTCTTT

clone_size: -
v_call: TRBV7-3
d_call: -
j_call: TRBJ2-1
cdr3_length: 14
cdr3_aa: CASSLYPAYNEQFF
cdr3_nt: TGTGCCAGCAGCTTATACCCAGCGTACAATGAGCAGTTCTTC

clone_size: -
v_call: TRBV18
d_call: -
j_call: TRBJ1-2
cdr3_length: 13
cdr3_aa: CASSPGREFGYTF
cdr3_nt: TGTGCCAGCTCACCCGGCAGGGAATTTGGCTACACCTTC

clone_size: -
v_call: TRBV9
d_call: -
j_call: TRBJ2-3
cdr3_length: 13
cdr3_aa: CASSVGPTDTQYF
cdr3_nt: TGTGCCAGCAGCGTAGGTCCGACAGATACGCAGTATTTT

clone_size: -
v_call: TRBV6-5
d_call: -
j_call: TRBJ1-5
cdr3_length: 15
cdr3_aa: CASSPQTPAHQPQHF
cdr3_nt: TGTGCCAGCAGTCCACAGACCCCCGCCCATCAGCCCCAGCATTTT

clone_size: once
v_call: TRBV6-1
d_call: TRBD1
j_call: TRBJ2-1
cdr3_length: 14
cdr3_aa: CASSSSTGLNEQFF
cdr3_nt: TGTGCCAGCAGTTCCTCGACAGGGCTCAATGAGCAGTTCTTC

clone_size: -
v_call: TRBV11-3
d_call: TRBD2
j_call: TRBJ2-7
cdr3_length: 16
cdr3_aa: CASSSLAGGDPYEQYF
cdr3_nt: TGTGCCAGCAGCTCTCTAGCGGGGGGCGACCCATACGAGCAGTACTTC

clone_size: -
v_call: TRBV6-5
d_call: -
j_call: TRBJ1-2
cdr3_length: 16
cdr3_aa: CASSYGGGDGNYGYTF
cdr3_nt: TGTGCCAGCAGTTACGGGGGGGGTGATGGTAACTATGGCTACACCTTC

clone_size: -
v_call: TRBV9
d_call: TRBD2
j_call: TRBJ2-1
cdr3_length: 14
cdr3_aa: CASSVGGSDNEQFF
cdr3_nt: TGTGCCAGCAGCGTAGGCGGGAGCGACAATGAGCAGTTCTTC

clone_size: -
v_call: TRBV5-1
d_call: TRBD2
j_call: TRBJ2-5
cdr3_length: 15
cdr3_aa: CASSGSGSLQETQYF
cdr3_nt: TGCGCCAGCAGCGGTAGCGGGAGCCTCCAAGAGACCCAGTACTTC

clone_size: -
v_call: TRBV5-6
d_call: -
j_call: TRBJ1-1
cdr3_length: 13
cdr3_aa: CASSLKRSWEAFF
cdr3_nt: TGTGCCAGCAGCTTGAAGAGGTCGTGGGAAGCTTTCTTT

clone_size: -
v_call: TRBV30
d_call: -
j_call: TRBJ1-1
cdr3_length: 13
cdr3_aa: CAWSVGGITEAFF
cdr3_nt: TGTGCCTGGAGTGTTGGCGGAATTACTGAAGCTTTCTTT

clone_size: -
v_call: TRBV10-1
d_call: -
j_call: TRBJ2-7
cdr3_length: 17
cdr3_aa: CASSESSFGSGGNEQYF
cdr3_nt: TGCGCCAGCAGTGAGTCGAGCTTTGGTTCAGGAGGAAACGAGCAGTACTTC

clone_size: -
v_call: TRBV30
d_call: -
j_call: TRBJ1-2
cdr3_length: 11
cdr3_aa: CAREWGRGYTF
cdr3_nt: TGTGCTCGTGAGTGGGGCCGCGGCTACACCTTC

clone_size: -
v_call: TRBV27
d_call: -
j_call: TRBJ2-1
cdr3_length: 13
cdr3_aa: CASSLAPNNEQFF
cdr3_nt: TGTGCCAGCAGTCTGGCTCCGAACAATGAGCAGTTCTTC

clone_size: -
v_call: TRBV27
d_call: -
j_call: TRBJ2-7
cdr3_length: 12
cdr3_aa: CASSLDSHEQYF
cdr3_nt: TGTGCCAGCAGTTTAGACAGCCACGAGCAGTACTTC

clone_size: -
v_call: TRBV30
d_call: -
j_call: TRBJ1-5
cdr3_length: 15
cdr3_aa: CAWSLGLYSNQPQHF
cdr3_nt: TGTGCCTGGAGTCTAGGACTTTATAGCAATCAGCCCCAGCATTTT

clone_size: -
v_call: TRBV6-5
d_call: -
j_call: TRBJ1-3
cdr3_length: 15
cdr3_aa: CASSYGVGGGNTIYF
cdr3_nt: TGTGCCAGCAGTTATGGCGTCGGAGGTGGAAACACCATATATTTT

clone_size: -
v_call: TRBV11-1
d_call: TRBD2
j_call: TRBJ2-5
cdr3_length: 16
cdr3_aa: CASSQLSGRPQETQYF
cdr3_nt: TGTGCCAGCAGCCAACTTAGCGGGAGGCCACAAGAGACCCAGTACTTC

clone_size: -
v_call: TRBV5-5
d_call: -
j_call: TRBJ1-1
cdr3_length: 16
cdr3_aa: CASSGIPQIMNTEAFF
cdr3_nt: TGTGCCAGCAGCGGAATCCCACAGATCATGAACACTGAAGCTTTCTTT

clone_size: -
v_call: TRBV28
d_call: -
j_call: TRBJ2-7
cdr3_length: 14
cdr3_aa: CASSFPEDYYEQYF
cdr3_nt: TGTGCCAGCAGTTTTCCCGAGGACTATTACGAGCAGTACTTC

clone_size: once
v_call: TRBV23-1
d_call: -
j_call: TRBJ2-7
cdr3_length: 15
cdr3_aa: CASSHSRENSYEQYF
cdr3_nt: TGCGCCAGCAGTCATTCACGGGAGAACTCCTACGAGCAGTACTTC

clone_size: -
v_call: TRBV2
d_call: TRBD1
j_call: TRBJ2-7
cdr3_length: 14
cdr3_aa: CASRVGQGFGEQYF
cdr3_nt: TGTGCCAGCAGGGTGGGACAGGGGTTTGGCGAGCAGTACTTC

clone_size: once
v_call: TRBV7-9
d_call: -
j_call: TRBJ2-1
cdr3_length: 13
cdr3_aa: CASSFGVNNEQFF
cdr3_nt: TGTGCCAGCAGCTTCGGGGTCAACAATGAGCAGTTCTTC

clone_size: -
v_call: TRBV29-1
d_call: -
j_call: TRBJ2-1
cdr3_length: 13
cdr3_aa: CSGSGGKYNEQFF
cdr3_nt: TGCAGCGGCTCAGGGGGGAAATACAATGAGCAGTTCTTC

clone_size: -
v_call: TRBV6-4
d_call: -
j_call: TRBJ2-5
cdr3_length: 14
cdr3_aa: CASSDQATLETQYF
cdr3_nt: TGTGCCAGCAGTGACCAGGCCACCTTGGAGACCCAGTACTTC

clone_size: -
v_call: TRBV19
d_call: TRBD1
j_call: TRBJ2-2
cdr3_length: 15
cdr3_aa: CASRSDRAGTGELFF
cdr3_nt: TGTGCCAGTCGATCGGACAGGGCGGGCACCGGGGAGCTGTTTTTT

clone_size: once
v_call: TRBV6-4
d_call: -
j_call: TRBJ2-2
cdr3_length: 15
cdr3_aa: CASAYTPQGTGELFF
cdr3_nt: TGTGCCAGCGCATACACACCCCAGGGCACCGGGGAGCTGTTTTTT